Each of the 19 T cell receptor beta chains below was sequenced from the same sample in a study of beta chain features in type 1 diabetes. The study's findings and limits: For Type 1 diabetes patients, all four CD4+ subsets carried TCRB CDR3s that were moderately but significantly shorter.

These receptors have no known antigen. Investigators reverse transcribed all isolated RNA, so they sequenced expressed TCRB transcripts. Assay used: immunoSEQ multiplex PCR; TCRdb lists only in-frame clones, some missing. The profile shows hundreds of thousands of clones, around an eighth of them singletons. Material for sequencing was naive CD4+ T cells from blood. Receptors were obtained from a man between 18 and 35 years old with type 1 diabetes.

The V gene is TRBV5-1, the J gene TRBJ2-2, with D perhaps matching TRBD1 (6 bases). This CDR3 comprises 15 residues. V lost 3 bases to trimming and J lost 0 bases, with 9 bases between them. The V gene's germline CDR1 is SGHRS and CDR2 YFSETQ. The CDR3, as DNA: TGCGCCAGCAGCTCACAGGGCGCGAACACCGGGGAGCTGTTTTTT. It encodes CASSSQGANTGELFF.

The rearrangement joins TRBV4-2 to TRBJ1-2; a weak D match, TRBD1 (6 bases). The CDR3 consists of 15 residues. Germline V CDR1 and CDR2: LGHNA, YNFKEQ. The germline V and J ends were trimmed by 1 base and 8 bases, with 17 bases remaining between them. The chain's CDR3 is CASSQGRGSIPGYTF. DNA for the CDR3: TGTGCCAGCAGCCAAGGCAGGGGTTCCATTCCCGGCTACACCTTC.

This clone was seen a few times. The CDR3 here is CASSLASGSQETQYF. The CDR3 DNA sequence: TGTGCCAGCAGCTTAGCAAGTGGGAGTCAAGAGACCCAGTACTTC. V and J are TRBV7-6 and TRBJ2-5, with a weak D call TRBD2 (5 bases). CDR3 length: 15 amino acids. V was cut by 0 bases and J by 2 bases, with 10 bases left in between. CDR1 and CDR2 (germline): SGHVS, FNYEAQ.

The CDR3 coding sequence is TGCGCCAGCAGCCAAGTTTCGGGACAGGGGAATTCACCCCTCCACTTT. Its translation is CASSQVSGQGNSPLHF. The rearrangement uses TRBV4-1 and TRBJ1-6; 10 nucleotides agree with TRBD1. With V trimmed by 1 base and J by 7 bases, 4 bases remained unmatched. Per germline, CDR1 MGHRA and CDR2 YSYEKL. The CDR3 extends over 16 amino acids.

The chain combines TRBV4-2 with TRBJ2-7, with 8 bases lining up with TRBD1. Germline values: CDR1 LGHNA, CDR2 YNFKEQ. V trimming: 2 bases; J trimming: 4 bases; junction bases outside the gene matches: 10. The CDR3 loop spans 16 amino acids. CDR3 sequence (DNA): TGTGCCAGCAGCCAATACTTGGGACAGGAGCGGTACGAGCAGTACTTC. Residues: CASSQYLGQERYEQYF.

The V call is TRBV30, the J call TRBJ1-3; D gene unclear. The CDR3 spans 13 residues. Trimming removed 5 bases from V and 4 bases from J, with 12 bases in between. Germline loops: CDR1 GTSNPN, CDR2 SVGIG (reference sequence). The chain's CDR3 is CAWDKAVGNTIYF. The CDR3 bases are TGTGCCTGGGATAAAGCTGTAGGAAACACCATATATTTT.

This clone was picked up a small number of times. The chain recombines TRBV28 with TRBJ2-7; D is unclear. V lost 6 bases, J lost 7 bases, and 10 bases lay in between. Germline CDR1 reads MDHEN; CDR2 reads SYDVKM. The length of the CDR3 is 11 residues. CDR3 in DNA: TGTGCCAGCAGAGACCCGAAGGAGCAGTACTTC. The encoded protein is CASRDPKEQYF.

This clone has a handful of counts. The rearrangement joins TRBV12-5 to TRBJ1-1, with TRBD1 matching 10 bases. The length of the CDR3 is 16 residues. Germline lookup yields CDR1 LGHNT and CDR2 FRNRAP. Trimming took 0 bases from V and 7 from J; bases not matched to a gene: 8. CDR3 loop: CASGLVLGDRGIEAFF. CDR3 coding DNA: TGTGCTAGTGGTTTGGTACTGGGGGACAGGGGAATTGAAGCTTTCTTT.

Concerning this clone itself: In the same sample, other DNA sequences code for this CDR3. The genes are TRBV19 and TRBJ1-5; the D gene is possibly TRBD1 (6 bases). CDR1 and CDR2 from the germline V gene are LNHDA and SQIVND (reference sequence). Between the trimmed V and J ends, which lost 3 bases and 2 bases, there was a span of 11 bases. The CDR3 spans 15 residues. CDR3 protein: CASSIRGLGNQPQHF. CDR3 bases: TGTGCCAGTAGTATCCGGGGGCTGGGCAATCAGCCCCAGCATTTT. Full variable domain (outside the CDR3, taken from reference TRBV19 and TRBJ1-5): DGGITQSPKYLFRKEGQNVTLSCEQNLNHDAMYWYRQDPGQGLRLIYYSQIVNDFQKGDIAEGYSVSREKKESFPLTVTSAQKNPTAFYLCASSIRGLGNQPQHFGDGTRLSIL.

This clone was seen a few times. V gene TRBV30 combines with J gene TRBJ2-7; the D gene is possibly TRBD2 (6 bases). This CDR3 spans 14 amino acids. CDR1 GTSNPN and CDR2 SVGIG come from the germline V gene (reference sequence). Trimming cost V 5 bases and J 4 bases, with 18 bases left between them. The CDR3 sequence is CAWGRDSRVYEQYF. The CDR3 bases are TGTGCCTGGGGGCGGGACTCGAGGGTTTACGAGCAGTACTTC.

This clone was seen more than once but under ten times. The sample carries other DNA sequences with the same CDR3. V usage is TRBV18 and J usage is TRBJ2-3; D possibly corresponds to TRBD2 (5 bases). V dropped 2 bases and J dropped 3 bases, with 9 bases sitting between them. The CDR3 is 14 amino acids. Germline values: CDR1 KGHSH, CDR2 LQKENI. CDR3 loop: CASSPGLATDTQYF. The CDR3 DNA follows: TGTGCCAGCTCACCAGGGCTAGCAACAGATACGCAGTATTTT. Drawing the rest from reference TRBV18 and TRBJ2-3, the complete variable domain is NAGVMQNPRHLVRRRGQEARLRCSPMKGHSHVYWYRQLPEEGLKFMVYLQKENIIDESGMPKERFSAEFPKEGPSILRIQQVVRGDSAAYFCASSPGLATDTQYFGPGTRLTVL.

The sample holds a few counts of this clone. J is TRBJ1-1 and V is TRBV29-1, with D unresolved. This CDR3 is 14 amino acids long. Per germline, CDR1 SQVTM and CDR2 ANQGSEA. Trimming cost V 1 base and J 1 base, with 10 bases left between them. CDR3 residues: CSVEAYPGNTEAFF. CDR3 DNA: TGCAGCGTTGAAGCGTATCCGGGGAACACTGAAGCTTTCTTT. Full variable domain (rest looked up from reference TRBV29-1 and TRBJ1-1): SAVISQKPSRDICQRGTSLTIQCQVDSQVTMMFWYRQQPGQSLTLIATANQGSEATYESGFVIDKFPISRPNLTFSTLTVSNMSPEDSSIYLCSVEAYPGNTEAFFGQGTRLTVV.

The count of this clone is one. The chain links TRBV6-4 to TRBJ2-1; tentatively, D is TRBD1 (6 bases). CDR3 length: 15 residues. Germline-derived CDR1 and CDR2 are MRHNA and SNTAGT. The ends were cut back, 6 bases at V and 1 base at J, with 13 bases in the middle. CDR3 bases: TGTGCCAGCAGCAAAGGGGACACATCCTACAATGAGCAGTTCTTC. It codes for CASSKGDTSYNEQFF.

This clone was counted only a few times. The V gene is TRBV18, the J gene TRBJ2-7, with TRBD1 matching 7 bases. Germline lookup yields CDR1 KGHSH and CDR2 LQKENI. V lost 2 bases and J lost 2; bases outside the gene matches: 9. The CDR3 length is 16 residues. CDR3 in amino acids: CASSPGAGTVTYEQYF. CDR3 DNA: TGTGCCAGCTCACCAGGCGCTGGGACAGTAACCTACGAGCAGTACTTC. The complete variable domain, with remaining parts taken from reference TRBV18 and TRBJ2-7, reads NAGVMQNPRHLVRRRGQEARLRCSPMKGHSHVYWYRQLPEEGLKFMVYLQKENIIDESGMPKERFSAEFPKEGPSILRIQQVVRGDSAAYFCASSPGAGTVTYEQYFGPGTRLTVT.

In its sample, this clone was seen a few times. This chain joins TRBV30 and TRBJ2-5; D is perhaps TRBD2 (6 bases). This CDR3 region has 14 residues. Germline V gene lookup returns CDR1 GTSNPN and CDR2 SVGIG (reference sequence). The V and J ends lost 2 bases and 4 bases respectively, with 14 bases between them. This chain's CDR3 is CAWSTTGVGETQYF. The CDR3 DNA follows: TGTGCCTGGAGTACCACGGGAGTTGGAGAGACCCAGTACTTC.

The rearrangement uses TRBV7-9 and TRBJ1-6, with a possible D match to TRBD1 (5 bases). V lost 2 bases and J 4 bases, leaving 9 bases between the germline ends. Germline CDR1 is SEHNR and CDR2 is FQNEAQ (reference sequence). CDR3 length: 15 residues. The CDR3 DNA reads TGTGCCAGCAGCTTATCTGACAGTTATAATTCACCCCTCCACTTT. Translation gives CASSLSDSYNSPLHF.

This clone has a handful of counts. The rearrangement joins TRBV7-2 to TRBJ2-6; D is perhaps TRBD1 (5 bases). There are 15 residues in the CDR3. Trimming removed 5 bases from V and 2 bases from J, with 10 bases in between. Germline values: CDR1 SGHTA, CDR2 FQGNSA. This CDR3 reads CASSQGRPGANVLTF. CDR3 DNA: TGTGCCAGCAGCCAGGGAAGGCCTGGGGCCAACGTCCTGACTTTC.

This clone was recorded a few times. This rearrangement joins TRBV2 to TRBJ1-2; D not certain. The length of the CDR3 is 13 residues. Germline values: CDR1 SNHLY, CDR2 FYNNEI. The ends were cut back, 1 base at V and 8 bases at J, with 11 bases in the middle. CDR3 region: CASSEDREGGYTF. The CDR3 nucleotides are TGTGCCAGCAGTGAAGATAGGGAGGGCGGCTACACCTTC.

The rearrangement uses TRBV4-2 and TRBJ2-7, with D unresolved. The germline V gene encodes CDR1 LGHNA and CDR2 YNFKEQ. The CDR3 totals 12 residues. The V gene lost 0 bases and the J gene lost 10 bases, with 10 bases spanning the gap. CDR3 sequence reads: CASSQDMGFQYF. The CDR3 nucleotides read TGTGCCAGCAGCCAAGATATGGGGTTTCAGTACTTC.